The sequence of this TCR beta chain was determined in a study of T cell responses to AZD1222 COVID-19 vaccine. Study observations and caveats: A rise in Spike-specific TCR breadth and depth followed two AZD1222 doses. Just five to seven people given AZD1222 tested seropositive at baseline. Unmutated regions of variants are reportedly targeted by nearly half of spike-specific TCRs.

This table comes from immunoSEQ multiplex PCR, and its TCRdb copy is limited to in-frame clones, with some not included. The sample has roughly 60,000 clones, over 65% seen once. Details on this clone: Its specificity is not known.

Per germline, CDR1 MNHEY and CDR2 SVGAGI. The V end was cut by 6 bases, the J end by 4 bases, with 12 bases between. This CDR3 is 13 amino acids long. This sequence originates from an adult who received the AZD1222 COVID-19 vaccine. This chain connects TRBV6-5 to TRBJ1-1; D gene ambiguous. The source material was peripheral blood, sampled 28 days after the second AZD1222 dose. This chain's CDR3 is CASSLTRGTEAFF. The CDR3 nucleotides are TGTGCCAGCAGCCTTACGCGGGGCACTGAAGCTTTCTTT.